This TCR beta chain emerged from a study of cytomegalovirus exposure and HLA in healthy donors. The study drew the donors from its approximately 110-subject validation cohort, separate from the 666-subject first cohort. The table came from immunoSEQ multiplex PCR; TCRdb's copy has only in-frame clones and leaves some out. The table includes around 150,000 clones, 80% to 90% detected once. The study, taken as a whole, reports: It was reportedly the case that the classifier diagnosed cytomegalovirus status with high specificity and sensitivity. The dataset shows that most TCR sequences were rare, while some public TCRs occurred in many donors. In vitro data verified a few CMV-associated chains as specific for CMV antigens.

In regard to this clone: Its antigen remains unknown.

The ends were cut back, 6 bases at V and 0 bases at J, with 6 bases in the middle. There are 13 residues in the CDR3. The V gene's germline CDR1 is MDHEN and CDR2 SYDVKM. The TCR sequence derives from a woman between 18 and 29 years old in good health and CMV-seronegative. This chain uses TRBV28 with TRBJ2-1; no clear D. The material sequenced was PBMCs. The CDR3 is CASRRSSYNEQFF. Here the CDR3 DNA reads TGTGCCAGCAGGAGGAGCTCCTACAATGAGCAGTTCTTC.